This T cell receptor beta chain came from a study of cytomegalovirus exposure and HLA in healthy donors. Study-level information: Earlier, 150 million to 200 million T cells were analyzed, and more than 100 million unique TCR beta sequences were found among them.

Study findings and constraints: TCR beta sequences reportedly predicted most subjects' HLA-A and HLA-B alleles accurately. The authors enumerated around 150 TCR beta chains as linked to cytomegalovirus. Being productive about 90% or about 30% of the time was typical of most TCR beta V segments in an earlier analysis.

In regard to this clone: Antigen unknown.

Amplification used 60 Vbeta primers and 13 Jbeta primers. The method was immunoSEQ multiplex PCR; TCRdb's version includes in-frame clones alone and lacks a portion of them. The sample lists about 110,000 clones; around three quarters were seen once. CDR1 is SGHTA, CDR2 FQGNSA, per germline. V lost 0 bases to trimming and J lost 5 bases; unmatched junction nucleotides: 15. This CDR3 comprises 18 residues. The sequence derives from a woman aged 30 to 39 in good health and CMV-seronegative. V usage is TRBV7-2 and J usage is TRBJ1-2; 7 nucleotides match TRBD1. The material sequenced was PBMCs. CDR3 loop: CASSLATDRTGSLYGYTF. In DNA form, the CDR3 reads TGTGCCAGCAGCTTAGCCACGGACAGGACCGGCTCCCTGTATGGCTACACCTTC. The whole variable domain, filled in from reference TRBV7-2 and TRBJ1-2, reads GAGVSQSPSNKVTEKGKDVELRCDPISGHTALYWYRQSLGQGLEFLIYFQGNSAPDKSGLPSDRFSAERTGGSVSTLTIQRTQQEDSAVYLCASSLATDRTGSLYGYTFGSGTRLTVV.